The source of this T cell receptor beta chain is a study of blood T cells in healthy people across ages. The study, taken as a whole, reports: Significant beta diversity loss was already apparent by age approximately 37, declining roughly linearly. Lack of knowledge of donor CMV status possibly confounded expanded clonotype changes.

The CDR3 covers 15 residues. With V trimmed by 3 bases and J by 2 bases, 5 bases remained unmatched. Germline values: CDR1 SGHTA, CDR2 FQGTGA. For the second PCR, which ran for roughly 6 to 11 cycles, a sample-barcoded 5' primer and a J-beta primer mix were used. Carrying 12 random nucleotides, a template-switch adaptor labeled each individual cDNA molecule. TCRdb itself ran the 5' RACE reads through MiXCR, one entry per CDR3 protein. The top ten clones hold approximately 11% of a sample with roughly 1.7 million distinct CDR3 sequences, about 35% of them seen once. Remarks on this clonotype: Its antigen is undetermined.

The sequenced material came from blood. This receptor was obtained from a young woman in good health. The V call is TRBV7-3, the J call TRBJ2-3, with 7 bases lining up with TRBD2. CDR3 amino acids: CASSFEGGYTDTQYF. The CDR3 bases are TGTGCCAGCAGCTTTGAGGGAGGGTACACAGATACGCAGTATTTT.